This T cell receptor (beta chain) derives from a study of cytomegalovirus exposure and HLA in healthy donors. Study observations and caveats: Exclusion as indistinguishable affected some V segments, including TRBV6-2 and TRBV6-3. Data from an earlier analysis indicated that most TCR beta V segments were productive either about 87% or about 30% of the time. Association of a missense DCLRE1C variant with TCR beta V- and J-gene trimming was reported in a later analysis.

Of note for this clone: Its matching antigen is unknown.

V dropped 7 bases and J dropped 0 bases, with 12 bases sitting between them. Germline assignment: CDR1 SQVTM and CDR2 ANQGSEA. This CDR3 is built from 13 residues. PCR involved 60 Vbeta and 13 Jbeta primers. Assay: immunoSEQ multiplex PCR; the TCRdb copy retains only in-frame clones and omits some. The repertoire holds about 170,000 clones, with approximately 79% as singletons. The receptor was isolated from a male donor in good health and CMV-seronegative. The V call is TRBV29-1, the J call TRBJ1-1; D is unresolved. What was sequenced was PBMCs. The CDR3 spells CSARTILNTEAFF. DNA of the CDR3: TGCAGCGCCCGAACAATCCTGAACACTGAAGCTTTCTTT.